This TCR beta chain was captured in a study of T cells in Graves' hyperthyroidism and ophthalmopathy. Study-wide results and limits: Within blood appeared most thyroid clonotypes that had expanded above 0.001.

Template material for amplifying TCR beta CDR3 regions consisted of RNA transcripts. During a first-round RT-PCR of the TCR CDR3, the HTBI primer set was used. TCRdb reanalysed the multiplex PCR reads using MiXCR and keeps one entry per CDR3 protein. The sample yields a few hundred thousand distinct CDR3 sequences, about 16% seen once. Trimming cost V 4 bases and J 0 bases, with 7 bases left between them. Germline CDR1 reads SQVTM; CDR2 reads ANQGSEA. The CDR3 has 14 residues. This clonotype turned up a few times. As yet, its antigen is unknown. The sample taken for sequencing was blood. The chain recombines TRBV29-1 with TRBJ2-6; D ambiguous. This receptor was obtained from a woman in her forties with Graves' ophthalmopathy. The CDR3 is CSVVEISGANVLTF. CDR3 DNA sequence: TGCAGCGTTGTCGAAATCTCTGGGGCCAACGTCCTGACTTTC.